This TCR beta chain was sequenced for a study of cytomegalovirus exposure and HLA in healthy donors. It was with 60 Vbeta and 13 Jbeta primers that the PCR ran. Libraries were prepared by immunoSEQ multiplex PCR; TCRdb keeps only in-frame clonotypes and omits some of them. Among under 200,000 clones listed, roughly an eighth were seen once. V lost 6 bases and J 6 bases, leaving 14 bases between the germline ends. This CDR3 has 13 amino acids. CDR1 LNHDA and CDR2 SQIVND come from the germline V gene (reference sequence). This clonotype was sampled from a man between 45 and 60 years old in good health and CMV-seropositive. The genes are TRBV19 and TRBJ1-2; D is possibly TRBD1 (5 bases). The source material was PBMCs. The CDR3 sequence: CASRADSWHGYTF. CDR3 coding DNA: TGTGCCAGTAGGGCCGACAGTTGGCATGGCTACACCTTC.